This is a list of T cell receptor beta chains from one sample in a study of shared clonotypes between healthy human individuals. Profiling relied on immunoSEQ multiplex PCR, and the TCRdb table lists in-frame clones only, not all of them. The data hold around 1 million clones, with over 60% observed a single time. Sequenced: memory CD4+ T cells sorted from blood. All receptors come from a man between 18 and 29 years old in good health. Both conserved end residues are part of each CDR3. The D gene is left open where the match is weak. Part of the rows lack a size; the others show once, few, many or a class for expanded clones.

D	V	J	size	DNA	CDR3
.	TRBV4-1	TRBJ1-6	.	TGCGCCAGCAGCCCAAAGGTATGGCGGACAGCAAATAATTCACCCCTCCACTTT	CASSPKVWRTANNSPLHF
.	TRBV5-1	TRBJ2-5	.	TGCGCCAGCAGCACCAACTCGGACTATATTGAGACCCAGTACTTC	CASSTNSDYIETQYF
TRBD1	TRBV5-4	TRBJ1-2	.	TGTGCCAGCAGCTTGATGAGACAGGGGGCAAATGGCTACACCTTC	CASSLMRQGANGYTF
.	TRBV5-1	TRBJ1-3	.	TGCGCCAGCAGCTACGGGGATTTCCCTGGAAACACCATATATTTT	CASSYGDFPGNTIYF
TRBD1	TRBV4-3	TRBJ1-4	.	TGCGCCAGCAGCCAAGGGCGAGGGACAGAGAATGAAAAACTGTTTTTT	CASSQGRGTENEKLFF
.	TRBV6-5	TRBJ2-7	.	TGTGCCAGCACCTCCCAATATGGGGGCTACGAGCAGTACTTC	CASTSQYGGYEQYF
TRBD1	TRBV5-1	TRBJ2-3	.	TGCGCCAGCAGCTGGGGACAGGGAACAGATACGCAGTATTTT	CASSWGQGTDTQYF
TRBD2	TRBV7-2	TRBJ2-1	.	TGTGCCAGCAGCTCGGGACTAGTTCCGAGTGAGCAGTTCTTC	CASSSGLVPSEQFF
.	TRBV2	TRBJ2-3	.	TGTGCCAGCACAGTGCGAAACACAGATACGCAGTATTTT	CASTVRNTDTQYF
TRBD1	TRBV18	TRBJ1-2	.	TGTGCCAGCTCACCACTGCAGGGGGCCGGTGGCTACACCTTC	CASSPLQGAGGYTF
.	TRBV19	TRBJ2-2	.	TGTGCCAGTGGCCGACAGGAGGGCCGGGAGCTGTTTTTT	CASGRQEGRELFF
.	TRBV19	TRBJ2-2	.	TGTGCCAGTGCCTCCTTTCCCGGGGAGCTGTTTTTT	CASASFPGELFF
TRBD1	TRBV16	TRBJ2-5	few	TGTGCCAGCAGCCCCTCAGGACAGGGGGTCGTGGAGACCCAGTACTTC	CASSPSGQGVVETQYF
.	TRBV28	TRBJ1-5	.	TGTGCCAGCACACGGACAGCGAATCAGCCCCAGCATTTT	CASTRTANQPQHF
TRBD1	TRBV6-1	TRBJ2-7	.	TGTGCCAGCAGTGCTGACAGGGGATCCTACGAGCAGTACTTC	CASSADRGSYEQYF
.	TRBV5-1	TRBJ1-2	.	TGCGCCAGCAGGGGACAAGGATCCCAGCAGGGCTACACCTTC	CASRGQGSQQGYTF
.	TRBV2	TRBJ1-2	.	TGTGCCAGCAGAAGGGGCTCGCAGAACTATGGCTACACCTTC	CASRRGSQNYGYTF
.	TRBV27	TRBJ1-5	.	TGTGCCCCCTTCGACGCCTGCGCCTATAGCAATCAGCCCCAGCATTTT	CAPFDACAYSNQPQHF
.	TRBV30	TRBJ2-3	.	TGTGCCTTCCTCACTGGGGGTACGCAGTATTTT	CAFLTGGTQYF
TRBD1	TRBV6-4	TRBJ2-7	.	TGTGCCAGCACCGTTACAGGGGGACAGGAGCAGTACTTC	CASTVTGGQEQYF
.	TRBV5-6	TRBJ2-2	.	TGTGCCAGCAGCAGGCGTGGGGGCGCAGGCACCGGGGAGCTGTTTTTT	CASSRRGGAGTGELFF
.	TRBV5-6	TRBJ2-7	once	TGTGCCAGCAGCTTCGCCGGGACAAAGGGATACGAGCAGTACTTC	CASSFAGTKGYEQYF
TRBD1	TRBV18	TRBJ1-1	.	TGTGCCAGCTCAACGGGACAGCAGGTCGGCACTGAAGCTTTCTTT	CASSTGQQVGTEAFF
.	TRBV6-1	TRBJ2-3	.	TGTGCCAGCACCTCCCTATCTAGCACAGATACGCAGTATTTT	CASTSLSSTDTQYF
.	TRBV5-1	TRBJ1-3	few	TGCGCCAGCAGCTTGGGTACAGTCTCTGGAAACACCATATATTTT	CASSLGTVSGNTIYF
TRBD1	TRBV30	TRBJ1-2	.	TGTGCCTGGAGAAGGGACAGGGGTGGCTACACCTTC	CAWRRDRGGYTF
.	TRBV10-3	TRBJ1-2	.	TGTGCCATTACCCAGGAGAGGCGCGGGGGCTACACCTTC	CAITQERRGGYTF
.	TRBV6-1	TRBJ2-2	.	TGTGCCAGCAGTGAAATCCGGGAGAACCACGGGGAGCTGTTTTTT	CASSEIRENHGELFF
TRBD1	TRBV29-1	TRBJ1-5	.	TGCAGCGTGGGGACAGGCAATCAGCCCCAGCATTTT	CSVGTGNQPQHF
.	TRBV5-6	TRBJ1-1	.	TGTGCCAGCAGCCCGTGGGGGGGCAGGGCTTTCTTT	CASSPWGGRAFF
.	TRBV19	TRBJ1-6	.	TGTGCCAGTACCCAAGGGGGAAGTACACCCCTCCACTTT	CASTQGGSTPLHF
.	TRBV11-2	TRBJ2-7	few	TGTGCCAGCAGCTTAGATTATCACAGGGTACACGAGCAGTACTTC	CASSLDYHRVHEQYF
.	TRBV5-6	TRBJ2-2	.	TGTGCCAGCAGCTCCGAAGTGGGAAGGACCGGGGAGCTGTTTTTT	CASSSEVGRTGELFF
TRBD1	TRBV2	TRBJ1-5	once	TGTGCCAGCACCAGGACAGGTAATCAGCCCCAGCATTTT	CASTRTGNQPQHF
.	TRBV4-3	TRBJ1-2	medium-sized	TGCGCCAGCAGCCCGCAGGGTTATGGCTACACCTTC	CASSPQGYGYTF
.	TRBV29-1	TRBJ1-5	.	TGCCCCCTCCTCCCGGAAGGGCCCCAGCATTTT	CPLLPEGPQHF
TRBD1	TRBV5-6	TRBJ1-5	.	TGTGCCAGCAGGATGGACAGGGACAGGGCTAGCAATCAGCCCCAGCATTTT	CASRMDRDRASNQPQHF
TRBD2	TRBV5-1	TRBJ2-5	.	TGCGCCAGCAACATAGCGGGGGGCCGCGAGACCCAGTACTTC	CASNIAGGRETQYF
.	TRBV30	TRBJ1-1	.	TGTGCCTGGACCGACACCCACACTGAAGCTTTCTTT	CAWTDTHTEAFF
.	TRBV7-8	TRBJ2-7	once	TGTGCCAGCAGTCATCCAGGGTCCTACGAGCAGTACTTC	CASSHPGSYEQYF
.	TRBV7-9	TRBJ1-1	.	TGTGCCAGCAGCTTAGCAAGCGCCGGTGAAGCTTTCTTT	CASSLASAGEAFF
.	TRBV30	TRBJ1-2	.	TGTGCCTGGAGTGGTATTGGAAGAAAGGACTATGGCTACACCTTC	CAWSGIGRKDYGYTF
.	TRBV10-3	TRBJ1-3	once	TGTGCCATCAGTGAGTCGGTCCCTGGAGGGAACACCATATATTTT	CAISESVPGGNTIYF
.	TRBV2	TRBJ1-5	few	TGTGCCAGCAGTGGTGCGGGGTCTGGCAATCAGCCCCAGCATTTT	CASSGAGSGNQPQHF
.	TRBV2	TRBJ2-1	.	TGTGCCAGCATCGAAGCAATAAGGGGTGGCAATGAGCAGTTCTTC	CASIEAIRGGNEQFF
.	TRBV20-1	TRBJ2-5	few	TGCAGTGCCACTCGCGCGGAGACCCAGTACTTC	CSATRAETQYF
.	TRBV5-1	TRBJ2-5	.	TGCGCCAGCAGCTTGGAAGGGTCGGCCCAGTACTTC	CASSLEGSAQYF
.	TRBV5-6	TRBJ2-3	.	TGTGCCAGCAGCTTGGGTGGGGGGCAACTGTTAGATACGCAGTATTTT	CASSLGGGQLLDTQYF
.	TRBV5-8	TRBJ2-3	once	TGTGCCAGCAGCTTTTCAGGGGGCACAGATACGCAGTATTTT	CASSFSGGTDTQYF
.	TRBV11-2	TRBJ1-2	.	TGTGCCAGCAGCTTAGATTTGAACTATGGCTACACCTTC	CASSLDLNYGYTF